These 2 T cell receptor beta chains came from one sample sequenced in a study of blood T cell repertoires in COVID-19. TCRdb's table, derived via immunoSEQ multiplex PCR, lists solely in-frame clones and lacks some. This table has 140,000 to 150,000 clones, roughly 84% appearing once. Sequencing used peripheral blood. The receptors were sampled from a human donor in a cohort sampled during active COVID-19.

This clone was recorded only once. The chain links TRBV28 to TRBJ1-3; 7 positions match TRBD1. In germline, CDR1 is MDHEN, CDR2 SYDVKM. The V and J ends lost 7 bases and 0 bases, in that order; junction bases with no gene match: 6. This CDR3 spans 15 amino acids. The CDR3 loop is CASKGGDISGNTIYF. CDR3 DNA: TGTGCCAGCAAAGGGGGCGACATCTCTGGAAACACCATATATTTT.

The V and J genes are TRBV29-1 and TRBJ1-3; 7 bases map to TRBD1. Trimming cost V 4 bases and J 2 bases; bases outside gene matches: 8. The V gene's germline CDR1 is SQVTM and CDR2 ANQGSEA. CDR3 length equals 15 residues. The CDR3 nucleotides read TGCAGCGTTGCTGACAGGGCATTAACTGGAAACACCATATATTTT. It codes for CSVADRALTGNTIYF.